This TCR beta chain was captured in a study of T cell responses to AZD1222 COVID-19 vaccine (dated by TCRdb to 2020 to 2023). Regarding the research as a whole: AZD1222 recipients whose second dose came at about 4 weeks and those whose second dose came at about 12 weeks were combined into one group, since spike-specific TCR depth and breadth did not differ between the two schedules. Trial participants were enrolled by age into 18-55, 56-69 and 70-plus year subgroups, with around 150, 28 and 57 TCR-sequenced participants respectively. TCR sequencing was performed for some 250 trial participants, of whom roughly 200 were given two doses of AZD1222 and around 25 were given two doses of MenACWY control vaccine. Study-wide findings and limitations: CD4 TCRs associated with the vaccine covered the entire spike protein, and the dominant responses were in regions 160-218 and 743-854. Nearly half of unique spike-specific TCRs reportedly recognized epitopes outside regions mutated in the B.1.351 and B.1.1.7 variants. In the small 56-69-year group, the increase in depth fell short of significance, most likely because of low power. Only five or six AZD1222 recipients were SARS-CoV-2 seropositive at baseline, limiting conclusions about previously exposed vaccinees. Most participants were white British and females outnumbered males, and the authors suggested that clonal diversity may have been underestimated. Because no samples from the day 14 peak response were available, repertoires could be characterized only after the peak T cell response. After two AZD1222 doses, both the breadth and the depth of spike-specific TCRs were significantly higher than at day 0 and than in MenACWY recipients.

Trimming takes 7 bases from V and 1 base from J, and the germline ends sit 17 bases apart. Via the germline V gene, CDR1 is SNHLY and CDR2 FYNNEI. The CDR3 measures 16 amino acids from cysteine to phenylalanine. CDR3 DNA only is kept here, 48 bases in frame from base 1. The CDR3 regions of human TCRbeta chains were analyzed by immunosequencing. The paper's processing steps were these. Repertoire TCRs were checked for matches against a reference library of SARS-CoV-2-specific TCRs that had been generated using the MIRA antigen-specificity platform. Breadth meant the fraction of unique TCRs that were SARS-CoV-2-associated, whereas depth meant the fraction of total T cells that were SARS-CoV-2-associated. Using the MIRA data, each spike-specific TCR was mapped to the spike region that the TCR reacts to and placed in a CD4 or CD8 class. Log10-transformed breadth and depth values were compared by one-way ANOVA with Sidak's multiple comparisons tests. TCRdb took this table from immuneACCESS and kept in-frame rearrangements with V and J called. Such tables lack part of the clones; where checked against another copy, unresolved V genes explain under half of the gap, and the rest is unexplained. Clonal size and the V and J genes are those of that table, whereas D and trimming came from the DNA. The sample contains some 140,000 clones, 90% to 95% of them found a single time. The top ten clones comprise 1.5% to 2% of the sample.

Interpreted using the paper, the time point label stands for: baseline before first vaccination. The vaccinee samples were drawn from two UK trials, COV001 and COV002, one of which was a single-blind randomized controlled phase 2/3 trial testing AZD1222 (ChAdOx1 nCoV-19) in healthy adults. For TCRbeta chain sequencing, PBMC samples were collected from trial participants at day 0 and at day 28 after the second dose. Points on this clone: Its antigen target is currently unknown. No qualities accompany the bases; no much larger clone lies one base away.

The V and J segments used are TRBV2 and TRBJ1-3, with TRBD1 perhaps the D gene, on 5 matching bases. The sample was peripheral blood, taken on day 0 of AZD1222 vaccination. The TCR originated in an adult in good health. The CDR3 corresponds to CASTSLPGVSGNTIYF. The DNA is as follows: TGTGCCAGCACCTCTTTACCGGGGGTTTCTGGAAACACCATATATTTT.